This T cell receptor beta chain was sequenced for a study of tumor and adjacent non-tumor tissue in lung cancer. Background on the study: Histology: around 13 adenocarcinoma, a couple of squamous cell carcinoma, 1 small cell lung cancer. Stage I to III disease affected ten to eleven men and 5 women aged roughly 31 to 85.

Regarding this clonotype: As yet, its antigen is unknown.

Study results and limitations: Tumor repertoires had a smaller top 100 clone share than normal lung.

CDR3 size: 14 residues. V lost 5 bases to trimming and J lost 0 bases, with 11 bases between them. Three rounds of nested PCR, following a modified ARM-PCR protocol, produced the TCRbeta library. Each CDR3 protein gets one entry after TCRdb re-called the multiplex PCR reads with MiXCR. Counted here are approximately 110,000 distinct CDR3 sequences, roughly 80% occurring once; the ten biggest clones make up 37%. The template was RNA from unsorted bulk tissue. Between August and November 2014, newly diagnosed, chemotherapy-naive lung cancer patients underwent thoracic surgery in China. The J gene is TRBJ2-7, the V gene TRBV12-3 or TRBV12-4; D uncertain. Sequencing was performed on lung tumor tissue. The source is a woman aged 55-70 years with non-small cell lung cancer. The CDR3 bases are TGTGCCAGCAGTATCCTCGGCAGCTCCTACGAGCAGTACTTC. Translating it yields CASSILGSSYEQYF.